These 10 T cell receptor beta chains share one sample of origin, sequenced in a study of regulatory T cells in long-lasting Graves disease. Arm-PCR of CDR3 regions and iRepertoire HTBI primers were used to build TCR beta libraries. TCRdb reprocessed the multiplex PCR reads via MiXCR and lists one record per CDR3 protein. The table includes approximately 400,000 distinct CDR3 sequences, about 23% detected once. Time point given: persistent/refractory GD, antithyroid drugs over 5 years with positive TRAb. PBMCs were the source of the RNA used for TCR sequencing. Sequences were derived from peripheral blood mononuclear cells (PBMCs), sampled when the disease was refractory, from a patient treated with antithyroid drugs. These receptors were obtained from a woman between 40 and 55 years old with Graves disease.

This clonotype was picked up many times. The chain employs TRBV3-1 and TRBJ1-5; no reliable D call. Germline CDR1 is LGHDT and CDR2 is YNNKEL (reference sequence). The CDR3 loop spans 13 amino acids. Trimming took off 1 base at V and 7 bases at J, with 8 bases between the two ends. The CDR3 is CASSQGRAQPQHF. CDR3 nucleotide sequence: TGTGCCAGCAGCCAAGGGAGGGCACAGCCCCAGCATTTT. The complete variable domain, with remaining parts taken from reference TRBV3-1 and TRBJ1-5, reads DTAVSQTPKYLVTQMGNDKSIKCEQNLGHDTMYWYKQDSKKFLKIMFSYNNKELIINETVPNRFSPKSPDKAHLNLHINSLELGDSAVYFCASSQGRAQPQHFGDGTRLSIL.

The CDR3 DNA reads as TGTGCCAGCAGCCCCAGTACGGGGCGGGAGACCCAGTACTTC. It encodes CASSPSTGRETQYF. J is TRBJ2-5 and V is TRBV25-1; the D call may be TRBD1 or TRBD2 (5 bases each). Germline CDR1 reads MGHDK; CDR2 reads SYGVNS. This CDR3 spans 14 amino acids. The V end was cut by 6 bases, the J end by 5 bases, with 16 bases between.

This sequence joins TRBV24-1 and TRBJ2-7, with D perhaps TRBD1 or TRBD2 (5 bases each). The CDR3 covers 15 residues. Per germline, CDR1 KGHDR and CDR2 SFDVKD. The V end lost 9 bases, the J end lost 0 bases, and 17 bases lay between the germline ends. CDR3 region: CATSRGDHGSYEQYF. DNA for the CDR3: TGTGCCACCTCAAGGGGAGATCATGGCTCCTACGAGCAGTACTTC.

This clonotype was seen only once. A much more abundant neighbour one base away suggests this may be a read error. The V gene is TRBV20-1, the J gene TRBJ1-4; weak D call: TRBD1 (6 bases). Germline V gene lookup returns CDR1 DFQATT and CDR2 SNEGSKA (reference sequence). Trimming took 6 bases from V and 3 from J, leaving 14 bases between them. The CDR3 is made up of 14 amino acids. CDR3 sequence reads: CSATQGTPNEKLFF. Written as DNA, the CDR3 is TGCAGTGCAACGCAGGGGACCCCTAATGAAAAACTGTTTTTT.

On this clonotype itself: This may be a read error: a much more frequent sequence differs by one nucleotide. CDR3 protein: CVSSPDSGGEKLFF. CDR3 in DNA: TGTGTCAGCAGTCCGGACAGTGGCGGTGAAAAACTGTTTTTT. This chain joins TRBV12-3 or TRBV12-4 and TRBJ1-4; a possible D gene is TRBD1 (6 bases). The length of the CDR3 is 14 residues.

Comment on this clonotype: Given a far larger clone just one base away, this is likely a sequencing read error. V usage is TRBV7-8 and J usage is TRBJ2-7; 7 nucleotides agree with TRBD1. The CDR3 sequence is 13 residues long. Germline values: CDR1 SGHVS, CDR2 FQNEAQ. DNA for the CDR3: TGTGCCAGCAGCTTGGGACAGAACTACGGGCAGTACTTC. Protein product: CASSLGQNYGQYF.

This chain uses TRBV11-2 with TRBJ2-5, with D tentatively TRBD1 (5 bases). This CDR3 has 13 residues. Trimming took 2 bases from V and 4 from J, leaving 8 bases between them. Germline V gene data show CDR1 as SGHAT and CDR2 as FQNNGV. The chain's CDR3 is CASSLRRGETQYF. The CDR3 bases are TGTGCCAGCAGCTTAAGAAGGGGAGAGACCCAGTACTTC.

V is TRBV30 and J is TRBJ1-2; unclear D gene. CDR1 and CDR2 (germline): GTSNPN, SVGIG (reference sequence). The V gene lost 1 base and the J gene lost 5 bases, with 5 bases spanning the gap. The CDR3 sequence is 11 residues long. CDR3 nucleotide sequence: TGTGCCTGGAGTGCCGGGTATGGCTACACCTTC. The encoded protein is CAWSAGYGYTF. Using reference TRBV30 and TRBJ1-2 for the parts outside the CDR3, the full variable domain is SQTIHQWPATLVQPVGSPLSLECTVEGTSNPNLYWYRQAAGRGLQLLFYSVGIGQISSEVPQNLSASRPQDRQFILSSKKLLLSDSGFYLCAWSAGYGYTFGSGTRLTVV.

There are a few counts of this clonotype. The gene calls are TRBV15 and TRBJ1-1, with 7 nucleotides matching TRBD1. J was trimmed by 6 bases and V by 0 bases; bases with no gene match: 13. CDR3 length: 17 residues. CDR1 is LNHNV, CDR2 YYDKDF, per germline (reference sequence). The CDR3 region has the DNA TGTGCCACCAGCAGAGACAGGGGGTTTTTATCGGTCTCTGAAGCTTTCTTT. Protein: CATSRDRGFLSVSEAFF.

V and J are TRBV6-1 and TRBJ2-4; D is ambiguous. This CDR3 spans 11 amino acids. Looked up from germline, CDR1 is MNHNS and CDR2 is SASEGT. V was shortened by 6 bases and J by 16 bases, with 16 bases between the two germline ends. The CDR3 sequence: CASSSDRRGYF. The CDR3, as DNA: TGTGCCAGCAGCTCGGACCGCCGAGGATACTTC.